Each of the 25 T cell receptor beta chains below was sequenced from the same sample in a study of shared clonotypes between healthy human individuals. The repertoire was sequenced with immunoSEQ multiplex PCR; TCRdb's copy has only in-frame clones and lacks some. The table shows about 330,000 clones, with over 65% occurring only once. Sequencing was done on a sample of memory CD4+ T cells sorted from blood. The subset was: CD45RA-negative fraction. All receptors derive from a man between 25 and 39 years old in good health.

This rearrangement joins TRBV7-8 to TRBJ2-3; 8 bases map to TRBD2. The CDR3 consists of 14 residues. The V gene's germline CDR1 is SGHVS and CDR2 FQNEAQ. The junction had 9 bases not matched to a gene; V was cut back by 7 bases and J by 6 bases. The CDR3: CASTRGGDLDTQYF. DNA for the CDR3: TGTGCCAGCACCCGGGGGGGGGATCTTGATACGCAGTATTTT.

In DNA form, the CDR3 reads TGTGCCTGGAGTCCTTGGACAGGGGACAACACTGAAGCTTTCTTT. Residues: CAWSPWTGDNTEAFF. V and J are TRBV30 and TRBJ1-1; 9 nucleotides match TRBD1. Trimming took 2 bases from V and 2 from J; bases not matched to a gene: 6. There are 15 residues in the CDR3. Germline V gene sequence: CDR1 GTSNPN, CDR2 SVGIG (reference sequence).

The CDR3 nucleotides read TGCAGCGTTGTGTTGTGGGGCGAAAAACTGTTTTTT. Translation: CSVVLWGEKLFF. The chain recombines TRBV29-1 with TRBJ1-4; a possible D gene is TRBD1 (5 bases). Germline V lookup: CDR1 SQVTM, CDR2 ANQGSEA. There are 12 residues in the CDR3. Trimming took off 4 bases at V and 8 bases at J, with 11 bases between the two ends.

V and J are TRBV5-1 and TRBJ1-1, with D unresolved. CDR3 size: 14 residues. V lost 0 bases and J 1 base, leaving 7 bases between the germline ends. Germline lookup yields CDR1 SGHRS and CDR2 YFSETQ. CDR3: CASSLVEGNTEAFF. For the CDR3, the DNA is TGCGCCAGCAGCTTGGTGGAGGGGAACACTGAAGCTTTCTTT.

The V and J genes are TRBV2 and TRBJ2-7, with TRBD2 identical over 7 bases. The J segment lost 3 bases and the V segment lost 7 bases, leaving 6 bases of the junction unmatched. The CDR3 sequence is 13 residues long. Germline assignment: CDR1 SNHLY and CDR2 FYNNEI. CDR3: CASTLIAGYEQYF. CDR3 in DNA: TGTGCCAGCACCCTAATAGCGGGCTACGAGCAGTACTTC.

The V call is TRBV5-5, the J call TRBJ2-5; a weak D match, TRBD2 (6 bases). The CDR3 runs to 15 residues. With 2 bases removed from V and 4 bases from J, the gap between germline ends came to 15 bases. From germline, CDR1 is SGHKS and CDR2 YYEKEE (reference sequence). Here the CDR3 DNA reads TGTGCCAGCAGCTTTTCCGGGACTCTAGGAGAGACCCAGTACTTC. This gives the protein CASSFSGTLGETQYF.

The gene calls are TRBV4-3 and TRBJ2-7; D gene unclear. Trimming stripped 0 bases from V and 2 bases from J, with 8 bases between. The CDR3 spans 14 residues. CDR1 is LGHNA and CDR2 is YSLEER in the germline V gene. CDR3 sequence: CASSQDSFTYEQYF. CDR3 coding DNA: TGCGCCAGCAGCCAAGATTCCTTCACCTACGAGCAGTACTTC.

This chain connects TRBV11-2 to TRBJ2-7, with 10 bases lining up with TRBD1. The germline CDR1 and CDR2 sequences are SGHAT and FQNNGV. The V segment lost 4 bases and the J segment 6 bases; nucleotides outside the gene matches: 12. The CDR3 has 16 residues. The CDR3 bases are TGTGCCAGCAGCTCTCTGTGGGGGGACAGGGGATCCGAGCAGTACTTC. Amino acids: CASSSLWGDRGSEQYF.

The V call is TRBV11-2, the J call TRBJ2-2; the D gene could be TRBD1 or TRBD2 (5 bases each). The CDR3 is 19 residues long. V shed 6 bases and J shed 2 bases, with 25 bases lying between them. Germline CDR1 is SGHAT and CDR2 is FQNNGV. The CDR3 DNA follows: TGTGCCAGCAGGCCAACCACCTATCGACAGCGGTGCAACACCGGGGAGCTGTTTTTT. This gives the protein CASRPTTYRQRCNTGELFF.

The chain couples TRBV6-6 to TRBJ2-1; the match to TRBD2 covers 11 bases. Trimming removed 5 bases from V and 5 bases from J; junction bases left unmatched: 5. Germline CDR1 MNHNY, CDR2 SVGAGI (reference sequence). The CDR3 has 15 residues. DNA for the CDR3: TGTGCCAGCAGTGGGGGACTAGCGGATGACAATGAGCAGTTCTTC. Its protein is CASSGGLADDNEQFF.

This clone was observed many times. The chain has TRBV14 and TRBJ1-1; 7 positions match TRBD1. The V segment lost 2 bases and the J segment 1 base; nucleotides outside the gene matches: 4. The germline V gene has CDR1 SGHDN and CDR2 FVKESK. The CDR3 length is 15 residues. CDR3 protein: CASSQLGTANTEAFF. In DNA form, the CDR3 reads TGTGCCAGCAGCCAATTAGGGACAGCGAACACTGAAGCTTTCTTT.

The chain links TRBV2 to TRBJ2-7, with no clear D. V dropped 8 bases and J dropped 4 bases, with 12 bases sitting between them. CDR1 and CDR2 (germline): SNHLY, FYNNEI. CDR3 length: 12 residues. CDR3 loop: CASCRTDYEQYF. The CDR3, as DNA: TGTGCCAGCTGCAGGACCGATTACGAGCAGTACTTC.

The rearrangement links TRBV7-2 to TRBJ1-4; perhaps TRBD1 as D (5 bases). This CDR3 is built from 13 residues. Between the trimmed V and J ends, which lost 1 base and 12 bases, there was a span of 12 bases. Germline CDR1 and CDR2: SGHTA and FQGNSA. The CDR3 DNA is TGTGCCAGCAGCTTAGGGCTCAGGGAACAACTGTTTTTT. It codes for CASSLGLREQLFF.

V is TRBV6-6 and J is TRBJ1-2; TRBD1 might be the D (6 bases). From germline, CDR1 is MNHNY and CDR2 SVGAGI (reference sequence). CDR3 length: 15 amino acids. Trimming pared 2 bases from V and 6 bases from J, leaving 16 bases between. The CDR3 spells CASSYDRQDSDGYTF. The DNA for the CDR3 is TGTGCCAGCAGTTACGACAGACAGGATTCAGATGGCTACACCTTC.

The chain recombines TRBV10-3 with TRBJ2-2; perhaps TRBD1 as D (6 bases). V lost 10 bases to trimming and J lost 8 bases, with 11 bases between them. The germline CDR1 and CDR2 sequences are ENHRY and SYGVKD. This CDR3 has 11 amino acids. The CDR3 region is CATGQPGELFF. The CDR3 bases are TGTGCCACGGGACAACCAGGGGAGCTGTTTTTT.

Notes on this clone: Mismatch with germline at one junction end may stem from a read error. The rearrangement uses TRBV7-2 and TRBJ2-5, with D perhaps TRBD2 (6 bases). Germline CDR1 is SGHTA and CDR2 is FQGNSA. CDR3 length equals 13 residues. CDR3 in amino acids: CASSLEGLPTLHF. The CDR3, as DNA: TGTGCCAGCAGCTTAGAGGGACTTCCAACCTTACACTTC.

This chain uses TRBV5-4 with TRBJ2-5; the match to TRBD1 covers 8 bases. The CDR3 loop spans 16 amino acids. Germline V CDR1 and CDR2: SGHNT, YYREEE (reference sequence). V gave up 0 bases and J gave up 1 base; unmatched junction bases: 5. The CDR3 nucleotides read TGTGCCAGCAGCTTGGATCCGACAGGGGTCCAAGAGACCCAGTACTTC. Amino acid sequence: CASSLDPTGVQETQYF.

DNA of the CDR3: TGTGCCAGCAGGGACAGGGACGGGTGCACAGATACGCAGTATTTT. Translating gives CASRDRDGCTDTQYF. V usage is TRBV27 and J usage is TRBJ2-3; 8 nucleotides line up with TRBD1. Germline CDR1 reads MNHEY; CDR2 reads SMNVEV (reference sequence). The CDR3 totals 15 residues. With 6 bases clipped from V and 1 base from J, the junction kept 6 bases outside the gene matches.

The rearrangement links TRBV19 to TRBJ2-7; no definite D call. The CDR3 is 14 amino acids. Germline assignment: CDR1 LNHDA and CDR2 SQIVND (reference sequence). V dropped 1 base and J dropped 3 bases, with 10 bases sitting between them. This chain's CDR3 is CASSIVGQVYEQYF. The CDR3 region has the DNA TGTGCCAGTAGTATAGTTGGGCAAGTCTACGAGCAGTACTTC.

This clone was detected only once. The chain is built from TRBV29-1 and TRBJ2-3, with 7 bases aligning to TRBD2. The CDR3 length is 11 residues. Germline V gene sequence: CDR1 SQVTM, CDR2 ANQGSEA. V was clipped by 4 bases and J by 5 bases; unmatched bases: 0. The CDR3 protein is CSVGGRDTQYF. CDR3 in DNA: TGCAGCGTTGGCGGGAGAGATACGCAGTATTTT.

CDR3 DNA: TGTGCCTGGGAGGGACTAGCGGGAATTGATACGCAGTATTTT. It specifies CAWEGLAGIDTQYF. V and J are TRBV30 and TRBJ2-3; 13 nucleotides agree with TRBD2. V was pared by 5 bases and J by 6 bases, with 5 bases of the junction left unmatched. The CDR3 totals 14 residues. Germline assignment: CDR1 GTSNPN and CDR2 SVGIG (reference sequence).

The rearrangement uses TRBV7-2 and TRBJ1-1; D not certain. Germline V CDR1 and CDR2: SGHTA, FQGNSA. Trimming took 1 base from V and 3 from J, leaving 6 bases between them. This CDR3 contains 13 residues. CDR3 sequence reads: CASSLGGDTEAFF. CDR3 in DNA: TGTGCCAGCAGCTTAGGCGGTGACACTGAAGCTTTCTTT.

This chain uses TRBV6-1 with TRBJ1-1, with D unclear. Trimming removed 2 bases from V and 11 bases from J, with 18 bases in between. This CDR3 is 14 amino acids long. Per germline, CDR1 MNHNS and CDR2 SASEGT. Written as DNA, the CDR3 is TGTGCCAGCAGTGAAACGGGCTTGGTGGTTATGGCTTTCTTT. Protein sequence: CASSETGLVVMAFF.

Many counts were recorded for this clone. The chain uses TRBV6-6 and TRBJ1-5; a weak D match, TRBD1 (5 bases). V was trimmed by 6 bases and J by 8 bases, leaving 14 bases between them. The CDR3 spans 13 residues. Germline loops: CDR1 MNHNY, CDR2 SVGAGI (reference sequence). For the CDR3, the DNA is TGTGCCAGCAGGGACACTATATTAGAGCCCCAGCATTTT. Protein product: CASRDTILEPQHF.

This clone was detected a few times. The junction shows a germline mismatch at one end, possibly a read error. This chain uses TRBV11-3 with TRBJ2-4; 8 positions agree with TRBD1. CDR1 and CDR2 (germline): SGHNT, YENEEA. The CDR3 contains 15 residues. Written as DNA, the CDR3 is TGTGCCAGCAGCCTAGACACAGGGGGACGGAACATTCAGTACTTC. Translated, it gives CASSLDTGGRNIQYF.